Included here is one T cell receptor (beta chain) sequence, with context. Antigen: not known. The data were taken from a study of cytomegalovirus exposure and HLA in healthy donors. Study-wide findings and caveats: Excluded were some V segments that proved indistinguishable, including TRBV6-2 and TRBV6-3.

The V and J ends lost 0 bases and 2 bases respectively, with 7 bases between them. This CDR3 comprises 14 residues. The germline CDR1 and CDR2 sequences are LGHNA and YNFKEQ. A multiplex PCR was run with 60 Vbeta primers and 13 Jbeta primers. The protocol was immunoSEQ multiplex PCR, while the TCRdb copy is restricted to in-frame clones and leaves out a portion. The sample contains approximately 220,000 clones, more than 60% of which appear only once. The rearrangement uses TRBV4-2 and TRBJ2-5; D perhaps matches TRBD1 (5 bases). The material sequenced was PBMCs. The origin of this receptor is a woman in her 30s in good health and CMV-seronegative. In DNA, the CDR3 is TGTGCCAGCAGCCAAGAGGGGCAGCAAGAGACCCAGTACTTC. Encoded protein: CASSQEGQQETQYF.